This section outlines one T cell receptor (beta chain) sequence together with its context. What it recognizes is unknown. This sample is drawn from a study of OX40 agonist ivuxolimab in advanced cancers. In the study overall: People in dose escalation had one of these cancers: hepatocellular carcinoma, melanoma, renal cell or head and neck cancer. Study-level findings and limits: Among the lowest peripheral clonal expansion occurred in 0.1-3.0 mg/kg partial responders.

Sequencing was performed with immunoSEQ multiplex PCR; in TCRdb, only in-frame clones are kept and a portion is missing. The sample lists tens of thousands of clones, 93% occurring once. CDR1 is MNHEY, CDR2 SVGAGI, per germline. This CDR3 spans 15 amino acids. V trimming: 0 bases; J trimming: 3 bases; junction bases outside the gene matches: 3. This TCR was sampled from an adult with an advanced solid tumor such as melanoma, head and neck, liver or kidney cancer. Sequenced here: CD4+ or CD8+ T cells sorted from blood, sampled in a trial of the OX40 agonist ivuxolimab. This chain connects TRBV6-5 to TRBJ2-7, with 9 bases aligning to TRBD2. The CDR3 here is CASSYSSGRGYEQYF. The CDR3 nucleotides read TGTGCCAGCAGTTACTCTAGCGGGAGAGGCTACGAGCAGTACTTC.